A selection of T cell receptor beta chains follows, all from one sample in a study of cytomegalovirus exposure and HLA in healthy donors. The assay was immunoSEQ multiplex PCR, and TCRdb's table has in-frame clones only and misses some. Here the sample spans around 94,000 clones, about four fifths being singletons. The sample consisted of PBMCs. The receptor set was obtained from a woman aged 40-49 years in good health and CMV-seronegative. CDR3s include the opening cysteine and the closing phenylalanine or tryptophan. D genes are given only for firm matches. Size is omitted from some rows. Given values are once, few, many or a class for expanded clones.

TRBV5-6	.	TRBJ2-5	.	TGTGCCAGCAGCACCGGGGGATTCCAAGAGACCCAGTACTTC	CASSTGGFQETQYF
TRBV7-9	.	TRBJ2-1	TRBD2	TGTGCCAGCAGCTTCCCGAGGGCGGGGGGATCCAATGAGCAGTTCTTC	CASSFPRAGGSNEQFF
TRBV19	.	TRBJ1-6	.	TGTGCCAGTAGTATAGGAGGTTATAATTCACCCCTCCACTTT	CASSIGGYNSPLHF
TRBV9	.	TRBJ2-1	TRBD2	TGTGCCAGCAGCGAATCGGGGGGGAGCTCCTACAATGAGCAGTTCTTC	CASSESGGSSYNEQFF
TRBV6-6	.	TRBJ1-5	.	TGTGCCAGCAGTCAATGGGCCGCCCTGAATCAGCCCCAGCATTTT	CASSQWAALNQPQHF
TRBV6-5	.	TRBJ1-1	.	TGTGCCAGCAGCTCACAGGGAAGGCGGTACACTGAAGCTTTCTTT	CASSSQGRRYTEAFF
TRBV4-2	.	TRBJ2-7	TRBD1	TGTGCCAGCAGCCAAGCCCCACTGAGGGCCAGGACAGGGGCCTACGAGCAGTACTTC	CASSQAPLRARTGAYEQYF
TRBV10-1	.	TRBJ2-2	.	TGCGCCAGCAGCCAGGATCGGAACGGGGAGCTGTTTTTT	CASSQDRNGELFF
TRBV19	.	TRBJ1-2	.	TGTGCCAGTCGTGCGGAGGGCTACACCTTC	CASRAEGYTF
TRBV7-9	.	TRBJ2-2	TRBD1	TGTGCCAGCAGCCTTAGGGGGCGAGGGAACACCGGGGAGCTGTTTTTT	CASSLRGRGNTGELFF
TRBV5-4	.	TRBJ2-1	TRBD1	TGTGCCAGCAGCTCCCGACAGGGGAATGAGCAGTTCTTC	CASSSRQGNEQFF
TRBV4-2	.	TRBJ2-3	.	TGTGCCAGCAGCCCCGAGGAGCTAGAGGCCACAGATACGCAGTATTTT	CASSPEELEATDTQYF
TRBV6-1	.	TRBJ1-4	.	TGTGCCAGCAGATCTATCGGTACAGGTATTGAAAAACTGTTTTTT	CASRSIGTGIEKLFF
TRBV6-5	.	TRBJ1-1	TRBD1	TGTGCCAGCAGTTACGACAGGGGGAGGATGAACACTGAAGCTTTCTTT	CASSYDRGRMNTEAFF
TRBV30	.	TRBJ2-7	.	TGTGCCTGGCGGAGTAGGGGGTCCTACGAGCAGTACTTC	CAWRSRGSYEQYF
TRBV7-9	.	TRBJ1-1	.	TGTGCCAGCAGCCCACCTGGGGGGGGCAGAGCTTTCTTT	CASSPPGGGRAFF
TRBV4-1	.	TRBJ1-6	TRBD1	TGCGCCAGCAGCCAAGTCCTGACAGGGCCTAATTCACCCCTCCACTTT	CASSQVLTGPNSPLHF
TRBV2	.	TRBJ2-7	.	TGTGCCAGCGGAGCCGAGGACAAGATTACCTACGAGCAGTACTTC	CASGAEDKITYEQYF
TRBV5-4	.	TRBJ2-3	TRBD2	TGTGCCAGCAGCTTGGCGCTAGCGGGGGGCACAGATACGCAGTATTTT	CASSLALAGGTDTQYF
TRBV12-5	.	TRBJ1-1	.	TGTGCTAGTGGTTTGCCCCTGCGGGGGGCCGAAGCCTTCTTT	CASGLPLRGAEAFF
TRBV2	.	TRBJ2-1	.	TGTGCCAGCAGTGAAGCGCTTCAAGTGCGTGAGCAGTTCTTC	CASSEALQVREQFF
TRBV10-3	.	TRBJ2-1	.	TGTGCCATCAGTGTCACCGAGACAGGATCCAATGAGCAGTTCTTC	CAISVTETGSNEQFF
TRBV9	.	TRBJ2-7	.	TGTGCCAGCAGCGTAGGATCAGGGCTCTACGAGCAGTACTTC	CASSVGSGLYEQYF
TRBV6-5	few	TRBJ1-1	TRBD1	TGTGCCAGCAGCCTAATCTCCGGGACAGTACCTTTCTTT	CASSLISGTVPFF
TRBV5-6	.	TRBJ2-2	.	TGTGCCAGCAGCTTGACGGGGCGGGGGAACACCGGGGAGCTGTTTTTT	CASSLTGRGNTGELFF
TRBV2	few	TRBJ1-5	.	TGTGCCAGCAGCCCGGGGGGAGGTCAGCCCCAGCATTTT	CASSPGGGQPQHF
TRBV5-1	.	TRBJ2-7	.	TGCGCCAGCAGCACAAAACAGGGCGATGGGTCCTACGAGCAGTACTTC	CASSTKQGDGSYEQYF
TRBV10-1	.	TRBJ1-4	.	TGCGCCAGCAGTGAGGCAGGGAACTTTTACGGAAAACTGTTTTTT	CASSEAGNFYGKLFF
TRBV9	few	TRBJ1-1	TRBD1	TGTGCCAGCAGCTCAGGGGGTCATACTGAAGCTTTCTTT	CASSSGGHTEAFF
TRBV7-2	.	TRBJ1-2	.	TGTGCCAGCAGCGACAGATATGGCTACACCTTC	CASSDRYGYTF
TRBV5-1	.	TRBJ2-7	TRBD2	TGCACCAGCAGCCCCGCTAGCGGGGCCGACGAGCAGTACTTC	CTSSPASGADEQYF